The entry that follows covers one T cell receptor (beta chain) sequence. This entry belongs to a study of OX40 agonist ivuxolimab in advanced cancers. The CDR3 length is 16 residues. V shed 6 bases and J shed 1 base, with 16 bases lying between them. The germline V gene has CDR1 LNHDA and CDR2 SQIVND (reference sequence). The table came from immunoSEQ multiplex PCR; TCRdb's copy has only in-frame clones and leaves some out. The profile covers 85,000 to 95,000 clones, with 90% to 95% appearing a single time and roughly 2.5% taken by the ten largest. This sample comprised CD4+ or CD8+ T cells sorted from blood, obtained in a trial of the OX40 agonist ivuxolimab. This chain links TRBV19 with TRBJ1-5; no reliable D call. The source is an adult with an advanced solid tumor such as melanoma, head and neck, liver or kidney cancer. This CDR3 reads CASRDQSEGSNQPQHF. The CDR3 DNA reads TGTGCCAGTAGGGACCAAAGTGAGGGCAGCAATCAGCCCCAGCATTTT.